In its sample, the clone carrying this T cell receptor beta chain was seen many times. Its antigen remains unidentified. Trimming left V 4 bases short and J 5 bases short, with 10 bases between. Germline loops: CDR1 MNHEY, CDR2 SMNVEV (reference sequence). The CDR3 consists of 13 residues. The sample belongs to a study of CD8 T cells in ankylosing spondylitis. In making TCR beta libraries, quantitative 5'-RACE with molecular barcodes was used. Each CDR3 protein gets one entry after TCRdb re-called the 5' RACE reads with MiXCR. Of 200,000 to 250,000 distinct CDR3 sequences listed, around 6.6% are singletons. Study results and caveats: Among TCR beta sequences, a motif of fewer than 10 highly homologous variants appeared characteristic of ankylosing spondylitis blood.

Sequenced input: blood, either unsorted or a sorted T cell fraction (not recorded which). This TCR was sampled from a male donor with ankylosing spondylitis. The V gene is TRBV27, the J gene TRBJ2-3; D might be TRBD1 (6 bases). CDR3 amino acids: CASSYDRIDTQYF. The CDR3 coding sequence is TGTGCCAGCAGTTACGACAGGATAGATACGCAGTATTTT.